This T cell receptor (beta chain) was captured by sequencing in a study of CD8 T cells in Susac syndrome. The T cells that were sequenced for TCR beta were CD8+ and CD4+ cells from blood. Random hexamers primed reverse transcription of 0.5 to 1 ug RNA. The immunoSEQ assay covered 54 Vbeta and 13 Jbeta segments for CDR3. TCRdb reprocessed the immunoSEQ multiplex PCR reads via MiXCR and lists one record per CDR3 protein. The repertoire holds about 120,000 distinct CDR3 sequences, with around 90% as singletons. This CDR3 contains 14 residues. Looked up from germline, CDR1 is LGHNA and CDR2 is YNFKEQ. The V end was cut by 1 base, the J end by 3 bases, with 9 bases between.

The chain combines TRBV4-2 with TRBJ2-5; D ambiguous. The receptor's source is a human donor in good health. Material: CD4+ T cells from PBMCs. The CDR3 sequence is CASSQGAREETQYF. CDR3 DNA sequence: TGTGCCAGCAGCCAAGGGGCCCGGGAAGAGACCCAGTACTTC.